Following are 23 T cell receptor beta chains from one sample sequenced in a study of CD8 T cells in Susac syndrome. Random-hexamer reverse transcription was applied to about 0.45 to 1 ug RNA. TCRdb redid the calling of the immunoSEQ multiplex PCR reads with MiXCR, one entry per CDR3 protein. The sample consists of around 270,000 distinct CDR3 sequences, 65% to 90% of them appearing once. The source material was CD8+ T cells from PBMCs. The receptors come from a human donor with multiple sclerosis.

The V and J genes are TRBV6-2 or TRBV6-3 and TRBJ1-2; a possible D gene is TRBD1 (5 bases). V lost 6 bases and J 4 bases, leaving 9 bases between the germline ends. CDR1 is MNHEY, CDR2 SVGEGT, per germline. This CDR3 has 12 amino acids. The CDR3 protein is CASRGQSYGYTF. CDR3 in DNA: TGTGCCAGCAGGGGGCAAAGCTATGGCTACACCTTC.

The rearrangement links TRBV6-5 to TRBJ1-2, with D hard to call. Trimming shortened V by 2 bases and J by 4 bases, and 8 bases separated the two germline ends. Germline V gene data show CDR1 as MNHEY and CDR2 as SVGAGI. This CDR3 contains 13 residues. CDR3 region: CASSYGPVYGYTF. The CDR3 DNA reads TGTGCCAGCAGTTACGGTCCAGTCTATGGCTACACCTTC.

This clonotype was seen only once. The J gene is TRBJ1-1, the V gene TRBV7-9; D unclear. V lost 2 bases and J 2 bases, leaving 12 bases between the germline ends. CDR3 length: 15 amino acids. The V gene's germline CDR1 is SEHNR and CDR2 FQNEAQ (reference sequence). The CDR3 region is CASSLPSGGNTEAFF. The CDR3 coding sequence is TGTGCCAGCAGCTTACCGTCCGGCGGAAACACTGAAGCTTTCTTT.

The chain combines TRBV25-1 with TRBJ1-2, with D possibly being TRBD1 (6 bases). The V and J ends lost 0 bases and 8 bases respectively, with 13 bases between them. The CDR3 extends over 14 amino acids. Germline V gene sequence: CDR1 MGHDK, CDR2 SYGVNS. CDR3 loop: CASSEYVGAYGYTF. In nucleotides, the CDR3 is TGTGCCAGCAGTGAATATGTGGGGGCTTACGGCTACACCTTC.

This clonotype was seen only once. The chain is built from TRBV27 and TRBJ2-1; a weak D match, TRBD1 (5 bases). Trimming removed 0 bases at V and 7 bases at J, with 7 bases between. This CDR3 is 13 amino acids long. Germline-derived CDR1 and CDR2 are MNHEY and SMNVEV (reference sequence). CDR3 coding DNA: TGTGCCAGCAGTTTATCGGGGCGGAATGAGCAGTTCTTC. Protein sequence: CASSLSGRNEQFF.

The chain combines TRBV29-1 with TRBJ2-7; the match to TRBD2 covers 10 bases. The CDR3 extends over 15 amino acids. With V trimmed by 2 bases and J by 2 bases, 6 bases remained unmatched. The germline CDR1 and CDR2 sequences are SQVTM and ANQGSEA. CDR3 loop: CSVELGTSAAYEQYF. CDR3 sequence (DNA): TGCAGCGTTGAATTGGGGACTAGCGCTGCCTACGAGCAGTACTTC.

V is TRBV4-1 and J is TRBJ2-7; no firm D call. This CDR3 comprises 15 residues. Trimming pared 0 bases from V and 2 bases from J, leaving 11 bases between. The germline CDR1 and CDR2 sequences are MGHRA and YSYEKL. CDR3 sequence reads: CASSQEATFPYEQYF. In DNA, the CDR3 is TGCGCCAGCAGCCAAGAGGCTACCTTTCCCTACGAGCAGTACTTC.

The chain links TRBV20-1 to TRBJ2-5; 7 bases line up with TRBD2. V shed 6 bases and J 4 bases; nucleotides not matched to a gene: 17. There are 16 residues in the CDR3. From germline, CDR1 is DFQATT and CDR2 SNEGSKA (reference sequence). CDR3: CSAGGGLAFKGETQYF. The CDR3 coding sequence is TGCAGTGCCGGCGGGGGTCTAGCGTTTAAGGGAGAGACCCAGTACTTC.

The chain has TRBV29-1 and TRBJ2-7, with D perhaps matching TRBD1 (7 bases). The CDR3 extends over 15 amino acids. V was pared by 0 bases and J by 5 bases, with 17 bases between. The germline CDR1 and CDR2 sequences are SQVTM and ANQGSEA. CDR3 loop: CSVEDKGAWGDEQYF. The CDR3 DNA sequence: TGCAGCGTTGAAGATAAGGGGGCATGGGGGGACGAGCAGTACTTC.

This clonotype was seen once. DNA of the CDR3: TGTGCCTGGAGTGGAGGCAGGGGGACAGATACGCAGTATTTT. It is translated as CAWSGGRGTDTQYF. The genes are TRBV30 and TRBJ2-3; TRBD1 matches at 7 bases. Germline V gene data show CDR1 as GTSNPN and CDR2 as SVGIG (reference sequence). The CDR3 runs to 14 residues. V dropped 1 base and J dropped 3; count of bases not matched to a gene: 4.

The sample holds one count of this clonotype. The chain couples TRBV9 to TRBJ2-7; 9 bases are a match to TRBD2. CDR1 is SGDLS, CDR2 YYNGEE, per germline. V dropped 0 bases and J dropped 4; count of bases not matched to a gene: 8. The CDR3 runs to 16 residues. In DNA form, the CDR3 reads TGTGCCAGCAGCGTAGAAGGCGGGAGGGCCAGGTACGAGCAGTACTTC. Translating it yields CASSVEGGRARYEQYF. The full variable domain, in which reference TRBV9 and TRBJ2-7 provide the parts outside the CDR3, is DSGVTQTPKHLITATGQRVTLRCSPRSGDLSVYWYQQSLDQGLQFLIQYYNGEERAKGNILERFSAQQFPDLHSELNLSSLELGDSALYFCASSVEGGRARYEQYFGPGTRLTVT.

The rearrangement uses TRBV19 and TRBJ2-1; D is undetermined. The CDR3 runs to 15 residues. Germline V CDR1 and CDR2: LNHDA, SQIVND (reference sequence). Between the trimmed V and J ends, which lost 3 bases and 9 bases, there was a span of 18 bases. The CDR3 bases are TGTGCCAGTAGTATGGTCTCCCCTTCTTGGGGTGAGCAGTTCTTC. This codes for CASSMVSPSWGEQFF.

This sequence joins TRBV12-3 or TRBV12-4 and TRBJ2-1; the D gene is possibly TRBD2 (5 bases). The CDR3 has 14 amino acids. V was shortened by 2 bases and J by 5 bases, with 10 bases between the two germline ends. CDR3 amino acids: CASSLFRGNNEQFF. CDR3 in DNA: TGTGCCAGCAGTTTATTCCGGGGAAACAATGAGCAGTTCTTC.

The gene calls are TRBV27 and TRBJ2-7, with 9 positions matching TRBD2. CDR3 length: 13 residues. Germline values: CDR1 MNHEY, CDR2 SMNVEV (reference sequence). The trim removed 6 bases at V and 2 bases at J, leaving 2 bases unmatched. In nucleotides, the CDR3 is TGTGCCAGCAGCTGGACTAGCGCCTACGAGCAGTACTTC. Amino acid sequence: CASSWTSAYEQYF.

The rearrangement uses TRBV19 and TRBJ1-4; D is perhaps TRBD1 (5 bases). CDR1 LNHDA and CDR2 SQIVND come from the germline V gene (reference sequence). This CDR3 comprises 15 residues. V was pared by 2 bases and J by 2 bases, with 9 bases between. CDR3 loop: CASSIPAGTNEKLFF. In nucleotides, the CDR3 is TGTGCCAGTAGTATACCCGCAGGGACTAATGAAAAACTGTTTTTT.

The chain has TRBV5-4 and TRBJ2-7; a possible D gene is TRBD1 (6 bases). The CDR3 spans 15 residues. With 4 bases removed from V and 2 bases from J, the gap between germline ends came to 16 bases. Germline lookup yields CDR1 SGHNT and CDR2 YYREEE (reference sequence). CDR3 region: CASSDPSRGAYEQYF. The CDR3 DNA sequence: TGTGCCAGCAGCGACCCGAGCAGGGGAGCCTACGAGCAGTACTTC.

V usage is TRBV18 and J usage is TRBJ2-3, with D uncertain. Trimming took 8 bases from V and 6 from J, leaving 15 bases between them. The length of the CDR3 is 13 residues. In germline, CDR1 is KGHSH, CDR2 LQKENI. For the CDR3, the DNA is TGTGCCAGCGCAACGGTGGATAGGGATACGCAGTATTTT. Amino acids: CASATVDRDTQYF.

There are a few counts of this clonotype. V is TRBV11-2 and J is TRBJ1-1; tentatively, D is TRBD1 (5 bases). Trimming removed 0 bases at V and 6 bases at J, with 11 bases between. The CDR3 covers 14 residues. CDR1 and CDR2 (germline): SGHAT, FQNNGV. In nucleotides, the CDR3 is TGTGCCAGCAGCTTAGACAGGGTGTTTTCTGAAGCTTTCTTT. Translated, it gives CASSLDRVFSEAFF.

This clonotype was seen a single time. The V and J genes are TRBV28 and TRBJ2-7, with D possibly TRBD2 on 6 matching bases. Trimming cost V 6 bases and J 3 bases, with 15 bases left between them. This CDR3 comprises 14 residues. Looked up from germline, CDR1 is MDHEN and CDR2 is SYDVKM. The CDR3 loop is CASSRLSGRYEQYF. The CDR3 nucleotides are TGTGCCAGCAGCCGACTTAGCGGCCGCTACGAGCAGTACTTC.

The chain couples TRBV19 to TRBJ1-5; perhaps TRBD1 as D (5 bases). Germline V gives CDR1 LNHDA, CDR2 SQIVND (reference sequence). This CDR3 comprises 15 residues. The V end lost 3 bases, the J end lost 2 bases, and 11 bases lay between the germline ends. CDR3 loop: CASSMGQGGNQPQHF. The CDR3 DNA reads TGTGCCAGTAGTATGGGCCAGGGCGGCAATCAGCCCCAGCATTTT.

This clonotype was seen more than once but under ten times. The chain links TRBV6-5 to TRBJ2-7; the match to TRBD2 covers 14 bases. The trim removed 0 bases at V and 4 bases at J, leaving 11 bases unmatched. Germline V gene lookup returns CDR1 MNHEY and CDR2 SVGAGI. The CDR3 sequence is 19 residues long. Here the CDR3 DNA reads TGTGCCAGCAGTTACTCTCGGGTCTCCGGGACTAGCGGGGGATACGAGCAGTACTTC. Its translation is CASSYSRVSGTSGGYEQYF.

The sample holds a few counts of this clonotype. V and J are TRBV5-4 and TRBJ2-7; TRBD1 might be the D (5 bases). Germline loops: CDR1 SGHNT, CDR2 YYREEE (reference sequence). V lost 1 base, J lost 2 bases, and 13 bases lay in between. The CDR3 extends over 15 amino acids. CDR3 sequence (DNA): TGTGCCAGCAGCTTGCCCGTACAGGACCCCTACGAGCAGTACTTC. It is translated as CASSLPVQDPYEQYF.

This chain joins TRBV6-5 and TRBJ2-1; unclear D gene. Germline V gene sequence: CDR1 MNHEY, CDR2 SVGAGI. V lost 6 bases, J lost 8 bases, and 14 bases lay in between. The CDR3 is made up of 13 amino acids. This chain's CDR3 is CASRIGRSHEQFF. Here the CDR3 DNA reads TGTGCCAGCAGAATCGGGCGCAGCCATGAGCAGTTCTTC.